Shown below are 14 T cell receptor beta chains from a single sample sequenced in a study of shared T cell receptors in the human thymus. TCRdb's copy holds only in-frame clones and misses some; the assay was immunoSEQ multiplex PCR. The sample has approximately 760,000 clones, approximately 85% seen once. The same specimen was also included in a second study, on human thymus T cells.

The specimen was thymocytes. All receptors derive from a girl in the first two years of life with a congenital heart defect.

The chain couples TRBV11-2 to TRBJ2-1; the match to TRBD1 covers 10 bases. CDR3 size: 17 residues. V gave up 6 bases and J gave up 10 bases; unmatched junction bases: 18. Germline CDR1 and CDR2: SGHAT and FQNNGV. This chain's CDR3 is CASRRDGTRDRGEEQFF. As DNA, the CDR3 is TGTGCCAGCAGAAGAGACGGCACCCGGGACAGGGGAGAAGAGCAGTTCTTC.

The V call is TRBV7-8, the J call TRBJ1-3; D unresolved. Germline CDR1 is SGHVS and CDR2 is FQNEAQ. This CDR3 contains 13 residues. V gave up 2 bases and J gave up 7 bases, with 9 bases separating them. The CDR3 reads CASSLRGRNTIYF. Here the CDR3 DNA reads TGTGCCAGCAGCTTACGAGGGAGGAACACCATATATTTT. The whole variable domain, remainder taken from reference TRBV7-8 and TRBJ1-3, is GAGVSQSPRYKVAKRGQDVALRCDPISGHVSLFWYQQALGQGPEFLTYFQNEAQLDKSGLPSDRFFAERPEGSVSTLKIQRTQQEDSAVYLCASSLRGRNTIYFGEGSWLTVV.

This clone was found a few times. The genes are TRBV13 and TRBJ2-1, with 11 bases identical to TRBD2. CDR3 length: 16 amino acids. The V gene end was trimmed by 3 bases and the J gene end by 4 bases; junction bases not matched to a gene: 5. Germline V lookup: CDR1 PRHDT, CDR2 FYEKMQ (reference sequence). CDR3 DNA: TGTGCCAGCAGCTTGCGACTAGCGGGGCAATACAATGAGCAGTTCTTC. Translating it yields CASSLRLAGQYNEQFF.

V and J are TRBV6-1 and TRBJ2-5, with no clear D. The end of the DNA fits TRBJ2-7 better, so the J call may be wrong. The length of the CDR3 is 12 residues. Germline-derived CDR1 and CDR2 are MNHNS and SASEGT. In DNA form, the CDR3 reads TGTGCCAGCTTGCCAGACCACTACGAGCAGTACTTC. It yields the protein CASLPDHYEQYF.

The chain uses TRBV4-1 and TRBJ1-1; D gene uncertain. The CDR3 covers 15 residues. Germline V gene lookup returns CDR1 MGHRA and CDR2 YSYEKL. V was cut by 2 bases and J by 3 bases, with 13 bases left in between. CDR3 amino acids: CASSQTTFWDTEAFF. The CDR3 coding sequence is TGCGCCAGCAGCCAAACGACATTTTGGGACACTGAAGCTTTCTTT.

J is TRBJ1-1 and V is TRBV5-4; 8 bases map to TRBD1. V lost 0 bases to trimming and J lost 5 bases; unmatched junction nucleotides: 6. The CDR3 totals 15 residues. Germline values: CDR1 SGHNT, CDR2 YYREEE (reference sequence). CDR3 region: CASSLGARGRTEAFF. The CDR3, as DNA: TGTGCCAGCAGCTTGGGGGCCAGGGGGCGGACTGAAGCTTTCTTT.

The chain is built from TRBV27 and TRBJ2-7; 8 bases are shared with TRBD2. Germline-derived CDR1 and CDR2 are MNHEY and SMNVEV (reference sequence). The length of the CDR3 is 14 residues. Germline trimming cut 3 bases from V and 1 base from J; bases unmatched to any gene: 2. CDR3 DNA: TGTGCCAGCAGTTTCGGGGGGGATTCCTACGAGCAGTACTTC. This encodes CASSFGGDSYEQYF.

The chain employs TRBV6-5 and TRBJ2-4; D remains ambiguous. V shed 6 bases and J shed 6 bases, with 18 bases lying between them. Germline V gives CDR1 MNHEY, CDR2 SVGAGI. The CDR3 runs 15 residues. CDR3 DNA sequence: TGTGCCAGCAGCGCTCGGCAGGTAGTAGGAAACATTCAGTACTTC. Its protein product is CASSARQVVGNIQYF.

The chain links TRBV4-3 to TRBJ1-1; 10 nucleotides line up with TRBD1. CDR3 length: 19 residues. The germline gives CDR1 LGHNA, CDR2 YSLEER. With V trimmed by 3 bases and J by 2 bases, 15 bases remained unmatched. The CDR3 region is CASSHVRGDRGLGNTEAFF. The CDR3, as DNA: TGCGCCAGCAGCCATGTACGCGGGGACAGGGGATTAGGAAACACTGAAGCTTTCTTT.

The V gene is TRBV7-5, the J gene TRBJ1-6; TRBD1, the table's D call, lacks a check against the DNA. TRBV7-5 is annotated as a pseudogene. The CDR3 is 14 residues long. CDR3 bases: TGTGCCAGAAGCTTAAGGACAGGGGATTCACCCCTCCACTTT. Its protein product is CARSLRTGDSPLHF.

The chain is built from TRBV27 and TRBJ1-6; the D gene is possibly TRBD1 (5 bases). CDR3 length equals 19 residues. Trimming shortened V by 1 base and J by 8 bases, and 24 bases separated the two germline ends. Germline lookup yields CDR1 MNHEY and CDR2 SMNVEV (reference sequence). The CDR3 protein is CASSLLGGVRDPIYSPLHF. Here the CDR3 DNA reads TGTGCCAGCAGTTTATTGGGGGGGGTGAGGGACCCCATATATTCACCCCTCCACTTT.

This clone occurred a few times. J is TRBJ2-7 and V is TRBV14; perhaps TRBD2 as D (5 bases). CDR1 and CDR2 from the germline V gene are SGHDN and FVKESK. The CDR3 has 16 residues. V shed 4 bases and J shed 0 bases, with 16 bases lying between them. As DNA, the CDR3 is TGTGCCAGCAGCCCCCCAATCCGGGATAACTCCTACGAGCAGTACTTC. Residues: CASSPPIRDNSYEQYF.

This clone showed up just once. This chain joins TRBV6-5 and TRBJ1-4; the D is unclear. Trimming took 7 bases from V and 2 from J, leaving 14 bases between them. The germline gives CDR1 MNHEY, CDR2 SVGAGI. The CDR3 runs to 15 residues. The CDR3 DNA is TGTGCCAGCACAAGCTCGAGGGCTACTAATGAAAAACTGTTTTTT. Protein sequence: CASTSSRATNEKLFF.

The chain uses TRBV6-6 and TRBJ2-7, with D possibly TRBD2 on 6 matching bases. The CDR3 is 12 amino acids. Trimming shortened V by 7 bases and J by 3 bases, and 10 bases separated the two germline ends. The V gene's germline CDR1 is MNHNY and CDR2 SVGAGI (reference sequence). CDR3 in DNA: TGTGCCAGCAAGCCGGGGGACTACGAGCAGTACTTC. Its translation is CASKPGDYEQYF.